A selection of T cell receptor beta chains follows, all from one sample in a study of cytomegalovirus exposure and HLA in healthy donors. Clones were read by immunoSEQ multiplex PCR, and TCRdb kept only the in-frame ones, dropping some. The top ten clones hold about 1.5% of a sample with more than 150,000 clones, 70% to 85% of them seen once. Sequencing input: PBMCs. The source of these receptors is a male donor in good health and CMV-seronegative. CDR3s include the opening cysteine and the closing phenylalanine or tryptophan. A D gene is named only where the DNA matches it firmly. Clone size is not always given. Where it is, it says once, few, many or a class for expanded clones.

CDR3 protein: CASSRQGRGGLEAFF
CDR3 DNA: TGCGCCAGCAGCCGACAGGGGAGAGGGGGGCTTGAAGCTTTCTTT
D gene: TRBD1
J gene: TRBJ1-1
V gene: TRBV5-1
clone size: once

CDR3 protein: CASSLPGLGNIQYF
CDR3 DNA: TGTGCCAGCAGCCTTCCGGGATTAGGGAACATTCAGTACTTC
D gene: .
J gene: TRBJ2-4
V gene: TRBV7-8
clone size: .

CDR3 protein: CASSSRGYEQYF
CDR3 DNA: TGTGCCAGCAGCAGCAGGGGTTACGAGCAGTACTTC
D gene: .
J gene: TRBJ2-7
V gene: TRBV11-2
clone size: once

CDR3 protein: CASRDREHQPQHF
CDR3 DNA: TGTGCCAGTAGGGACAGGGAGCATCAGCCCCAGCATTTT
D gene: TRBD1
J gene: TRBJ1-5
V gene: TRBV19
clone size: .

CDR3 protein: CASSVKGGPETQYF
CDR3 DNA: TGTGCCAGCAGCGTGAAGGGGGGGCCAGAGACCCAGTACTTC
D gene: .
J gene: TRBJ2-5
V gene: TRBV9
clone size: .

CDR3 protein: CASSQDHAEPYEQYF
CDR3 DNA: TGCGCCAGCAGCCAAGATCATGCGGAGCCCTACGAGCAGTACTTC
D gene: .
J gene: TRBJ2-7
V gene: TRBV4-1
clone size: .

CDR3 protein: CSVAGLAGGPSEQYF
CDR3 DNA: TGCAGCGTGGCAGGACTAGCGGGAGGGCCGAGCGAGCAGTACTTC
D gene: TRBD2
J gene: TRBJ2-7
V gene: TRBV29-1
clone size: .

CDR3 protein: CASSLPGGSGETQYF
CDR3 DNA: TGTGCCAGCAGCTTGCCTGGGGGCTCGGGAGAGACCCAGTACTTC
D gene: .
J gene: TRBJ2-5
V gene: TRBV5-6
clone size: .

CDR3 protein: CASNDWSSETQYF
CDR3 DNA: TGTGCCAGCAATGATTGGAGCTCGGAGACCCAGTACTTC
D gene: .
J gene: TRBJ2-5
V gene: TRBV2
clone size: once

CDR3 protein: CATLRGHTDTQYF
CDR3 DNA: TGTGCCACCCTGCGTGGGCACACAGATACGCAGTATTTT
D gene: .
J gene: TRBJ2-3
V gene: TRBV2
clone size: .

CDR3 protein: CASGPGNSYEQYF
CDR3 DNA: TGCGCCAGCGGGCCAGGGAACTCCTACGAGCAGTACTTC
D gene: .
J gene: TRBJ2-7
V gene: TRBV5-1
clone size: .

CDR3 protein: CASSDIRGNTEAFF
CDR3 DNA: TGTGCCAGCAGTGACATCAGGGGGAACACTGAAGCTTTCTTT
D gene: .
J gene: TRBJ1-1
V gene: TRBV6-1
clone size: .

CDR3 protein: CASSQEGVQLLFANVLTF
CDR3 DNA: TGCGCCAGCAGCCAAGAGGGAGTGCAGCTCCTCTTTGCCAACGTCCTGACTTTC
D gene: .
J gene: TRBJ2-6
V gene: TRBV4-1
clone size: .

CDR3 protein: CASSYLSGGVDTQYF
CDR3 DNA: TGTGCCAGCAGTTACCTTAGCGGGGGGGTTGATACGCAGTATTTT
D gene: TRBD2
J gene: TRBJ2-3
V gene: TRBV6-5
clone size: .

CDR3 protein: CASGQNYGYTF
CDR3 DNA: TGTGCCAGCGGGCAGAACTATGGCTACACCTTC
D gene: .
J gene: TRBJ1-2
V gene: TRBV7-9
clone size: .

CDR3 protein: CASASGGTQPQHF
CDR3 DNA: TGTGCCAGTGCTTCAGGGGGCACTCAGCCCCAGCATTTT
D gene: TRBD1
J gene: TRBJ1-5
V gene: TRBV28
clone size: .

CDR3 protein: CASSLAHWFANEKLFF
CDR3 DNA: TGTGCCAGCAGCTTAGCGCACTGGTTTGCTAATGAAAAACTGTTTTTT
D gene: .
J gene: TRBJ1-4
V gene: TRBV7-2
clone size: .

CDR3 protein: CASSLGGGSRSYNEQFF
CDR3 DNA: TGTGCCAGCAGCTTAGGGGGGGGGTCCCGCTCCTACAATGAGCAGTTCTTC
D gene: TRBD2
J gene: TRBJ2-1
V gene: TRBV7-6
clone size: .

CDR3 protein: CASSETGSRYNEQFF
CDR3 DNA: TGTGCCAGCAGCGAGACGGGAAGTCGCTACAATGAGCAGTTCTTC
D gene: .
J gene: TRBJ2-1
V gene: TRBV5-6
clone size: .

CDR3 protein: CASKAPGGETQYF
CDR3 DNA: TGTGCCAGCAAAGCCCCAGGAGGAGAGACCCAGTACTTC
D gene: .
J gene: TRBJ2-5
V gene: TRBV6-5
clone size: .

CDR3 protein: CASSPQPGDTIYF
CDR3 DNA: TGTGCCAGCTCACCGCAGCCAGGGGACACCATATATTTT
D gene: .
J gene: TRBJ1-3
V gene: TRBV18
clone size: .

CDR3 protein: CASSLGLAGGRTDTQYF
CDR3 DNA: TGTGCCAGCAGCTTAGGACTAGCGGGGGGACGGACAGATACGCAGTATTTT
D gene: TRBD2
J gene: TRBJ2-3
V gene: TRBV7-8
clone size: once

CDR3 protein: CASSLGRQGIAEAFF
CDR3 DNA: TGTGCCAGCAGCTTAGGCCGCCAGGGAATTGCTGAAGCTTTCTTT
D gene: .
J gene: TRBJ1-1
V gene: TRBV7-2
clone size: .

CDR3 protein: CAWSHVAGWGPDTQYF
CDR3 DNA: TGTGCCTGGAGTCACGTAGCGGGTTGGGGGCCAGATACGCAGTATTTT
D gene: .
J gene: TRBJ2-3
V gene: TRBV30
clone size: .

CDR3 protein: CASSPGGLIQETQYF
CDR3 DNA: TGTGCCAGCAGTCCCGGGGGGCTTATCCAAGAGACCCAGTACTTC
D gene: .
J gene: TRBJ2-5
V gene: TRBV6-5
clone size: .

CDR3 protein: CASRGTDYPGANVLTF
CDR3 DNA: TGCGCCAGCAGGGGGACGGACTACCCTGGGGCCAACGTCCTGACTTTC
D gene: .
J gene: TRBJ2-6
V gene: TRBV5-1
clone size: .

CDR3 protein: CASSPTSSYNSPLHF
CDR3 DNA: TGTGCCAGCAGCCCTACGAGCTCCTATAATTCACCCCTCCACTTT
D gene: .
J gene: TRBJ1-6
V gene: TRBV13
clone size: .

CDR3 protein: CACRGASSGNTIYF
CDR3 DNA: TGTGCCTGCCGGGGGGCCAGCTCTGGAAACACCATATATTTT
D gene: .
J gene: TRBJ1-3
V gene: TRBV30
clone size: .

CDR3 protein: CASSLDRGQYEQYF
CDR3 DNA: TGTGCCAGCAGCTTGGACAGGGGGCAGTACGAGCAGTACTTC
D gene: TRBD1
J gene: TRBJ2-7
V gene: TRBV5-8
clone size: .

CDR3 protein: CASSLGSQYGYTF
CDR3 DNA: TGTGCCAGCAGCTTAGGGAGCCAATATGGCTACACCTTC
D gene: .
J gene: TRBJ1-2
V gene: TRBV7-2
clone size: .

CDR3 protein: CASAPRGGEQYF
CDR3 DNA: TGTGCCAGCGCTCCTAGGGGCGGCGAGCAGTACTTC
D gene: .
J gene: TRBJ2-7
V gene: TRBV7-9
clone size: .

CDR3 protein: CASSAGGNTEAFF
CDR3 DNA: TGTGCCAGCAGTGCGGGGGGGAACACTGAAGCTTTCTTT
D gene: .
J gene: TRBJ1-1
V gene: TRBV6-1
clone size: .

CDR3 protein: CASRGANTEAFF
CDR3 DNA: TGTGCCAGCAGGGGGGCCAACACTGAAGCTTTCTTT
D gene: .
J gene: TRBJ1-1
V gene: TRBV6-4
clone size: .

CDR3 protein: CASSLGTQSYEQYF
CDR3 DNA: TGTGCCAGCAGCTTAGGGACACAATCCTACGAGCAGTACTTC
D gene: .
J gene: TRBJ2-7
V gene: TRBV7-9
clone size: .

CDR3 protein: CASSSRAEGQETQYF
CDR3 DNA: TGTGCCAGCAGCTCCAGGGCGGAGGGCCAAGAGACCCAGTACTTC
D gene: .
J gene: TRBJ2-5
V gene: TRBV11-1
clone size: .

CDR3 protein: CASSLSHSGTQYF
CDR3 DNA: TGTGCCAGCAGTTTATCCCACTCGGGGACCCAGTACTTC
D gene: .
J gene: TRBJ2-5
V gene: TRBV28
clone size: .

CDR3 protein: CASSLQGAKNIQYF
CDR3 DNA: TGTGCCAGCAGTTTACAGGGGGCCAAAAACATTCAGTACTTC
D gene: .
J gene: TRBJ2-4
V gene: TRBV28
clone size: few

CDR3 protein: CASNWRNYTF
CDR3 DNA: TGTGCCAGCAACTGGAGAAACTACACCTTC
D gene: .
J gene: TRBJ1-2
V gene: TRBV6-1
clone size: few

CDR3 protein: CASSLRGPGQDTNGYTF
CDR3 DNA: TGTGCCAGCAGCCTTAGGGGACCGGGACAGGATACAAATGGCTACACCTTC
D gene: TRBD1
J gene: TRBJ1-2
V gene: TRBV4-2
clone size: .

CDR3 protein: CASSLTGNTGELFF
CDR3 DNA: TGCGCCAGCAGCTTAACAGGGAACACCGGGGAGCTGTTTTTT
D gene: .
J gene: TRBJ2-2
V gene: TRBV5-1
clone size: .

CDR3 protein: CASSYLQDPVTDTQYF
CDR3 DNA: TGTGCCAGCAGTTACCTACAGGATCCAGTCACAGATACGCAGTATTTT
D gene: .
J gene: TRBJ2-3
V gene: TRBV27
clone size: .

CDR3 protein: CASSQTGSSGNTIYF
CDR3 DNA: TGTGCCAGCAGCCAGACAGGGAGCTCTGGAAACACCATATATTTT
D gene: TRBD1
J gene: TRBJ1-3
V gene: TRBV4-2
clone size: .

CDR3 protein: CASSRSASEPGHEQFF
CDR3 DNA: TGCGCCAGCAGCCGCTCTGCGAGCGAGCCCGGCCATGAGCAGTTCTTC
D gene: .
J gene: TRBJ2-1
V gene: TRBV4-3
clone size: .

CDR3 protein: CASSLSNEQYF
CDR3 DNA: TGCGCCAGCAGCTTGAGCAACGAGCAGTACTTC
D gene: .
J gene: TRBJ2-7
V gene: TRBV5-1
clone size: .

CDR3 protein: CASSLLAGGDTQYF
CDR3 DNA: TGCGCCAGCAGCCTACTAGCGGGAGGAGATACGCAGTATTTT
D gene: TRBD2
J gene: TRBJ2-3
V gene: TRBV5-1
clone size: .

CDR3 protein: CASSVVPGTSGYNEQFF
CDR3 DNA: TGTGCCAGCAGCGTAGTCCCGGGGACTAGCGGTTACAATGAGCAGTTCTTC
D gene: TRBD2
J gene: TRBJ2-1
V gene: TRBV9
clone size: .

CDR3 protein: CASSLRAQVSHGYTF
CDR3 DNA: TGTGCCAGCAGTTTAAGGGCACAGGTCAGCCATGGCTACACCTTC
D gene: .
J gene: TRBJ1-2
V gene: TRBV28
clone size: .

CDR3 protein: CASSLSRTGDYEQYF
CDR3 DNA: TGTGCCAGCAGTTTATCCCGGACAGGGGACTACGAGCAGTACTTC
D gene: TRBD1
J gene: TRBJ2-7
V gene: TRBV27
clone size: .